This TCR beta chain was sequenced for a study of patients and donors after allogeneic stem cell transplantation. Germline V CDR1 and CDR2: KGHSH, LQKENI. V lost 4 bases and J lost 7, with 16 bases in between. The CDR3 is made up of 14 amino acids. TCRdb redid the calling of the RT-PCR reads with MiXCR, one entry per CDR3 protein. This sample yields some 880,000 distinct CDR3 sequences, of which about 20% are seen a single time; around 6% belongs to the top ten. Only a few counts were recorded for this clonotype. The clonotype was recovered from a human donor who was either an allogeneic HSCT recipient or a stem cell or donor lymphocyte infusion donor (not recorded which). It is not recorded whose cells these are; they may come from a transplant donor. The specimen was blood, either unsorted or a sorted T cell fraction (not recorded which). The chain links TRBV18 to TRBJ1-1; D remains unclear. CDR3 coding DNA: TGTGCCAGCTCACTCAACCGGATGGGAGGTGAAGCTTTCTTT. Amino acid sequence: CASSLNRMGGEAFF.